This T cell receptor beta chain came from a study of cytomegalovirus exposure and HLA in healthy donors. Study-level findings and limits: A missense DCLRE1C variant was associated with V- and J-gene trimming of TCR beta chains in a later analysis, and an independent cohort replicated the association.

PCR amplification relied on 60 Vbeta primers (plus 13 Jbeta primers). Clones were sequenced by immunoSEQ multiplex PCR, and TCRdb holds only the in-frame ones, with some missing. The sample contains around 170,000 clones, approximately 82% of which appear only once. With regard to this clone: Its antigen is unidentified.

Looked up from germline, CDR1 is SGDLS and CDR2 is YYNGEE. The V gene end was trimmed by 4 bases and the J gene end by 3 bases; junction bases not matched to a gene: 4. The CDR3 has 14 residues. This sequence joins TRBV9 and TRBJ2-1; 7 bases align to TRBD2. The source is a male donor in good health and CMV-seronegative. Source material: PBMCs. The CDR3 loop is CASSPPGGYNEQFF. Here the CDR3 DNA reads TGTGCCAGCAGCCCACCGGGGGGCTACAATGAGCAGTTCTTC.